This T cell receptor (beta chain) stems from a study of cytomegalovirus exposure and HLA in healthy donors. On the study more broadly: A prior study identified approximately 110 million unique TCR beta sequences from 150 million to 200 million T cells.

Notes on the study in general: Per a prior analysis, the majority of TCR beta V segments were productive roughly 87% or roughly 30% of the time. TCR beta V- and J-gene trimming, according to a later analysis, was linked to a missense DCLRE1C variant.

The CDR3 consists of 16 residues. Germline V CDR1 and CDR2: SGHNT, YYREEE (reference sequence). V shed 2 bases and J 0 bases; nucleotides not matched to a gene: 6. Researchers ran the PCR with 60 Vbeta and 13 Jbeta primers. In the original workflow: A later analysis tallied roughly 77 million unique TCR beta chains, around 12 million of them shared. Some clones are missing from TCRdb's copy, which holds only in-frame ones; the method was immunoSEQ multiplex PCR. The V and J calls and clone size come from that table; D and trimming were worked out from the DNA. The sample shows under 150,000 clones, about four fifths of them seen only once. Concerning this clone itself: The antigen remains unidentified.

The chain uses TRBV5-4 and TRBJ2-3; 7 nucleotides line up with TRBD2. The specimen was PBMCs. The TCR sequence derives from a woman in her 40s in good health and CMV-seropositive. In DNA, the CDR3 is TGTGCCAGCAGCTTAAGGACTAGATCTAGCACAGATACGCAGTATTTT. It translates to CASSLRTRSSTDTQYF.